A single sample gave rise to the 13 T cell receptor beta chains below, sequenced in a study of control samples from healthy donors and cancer patients. Libraries were prepared by immunoSEQ multiplex PCR; TCRdb keeps only in-frame clonotypes and omits some of them. In the table there are 170,000 or so clones, 94% of which are singletons. Sample: blood. Receptor source: a woman between 18 and 29 years old in good health.

The CDR3 region has the DNA TGCGCCAGCAGCCGAGGTTCCGGGACCGCCGGAACAGGGACTGAAGCTTTCTTT. Translation gives CASSRGSGTAGTGTEAFF. The V call is TRBV5-1, the J call TRBJ1-1; D is perhaps TRBD1 (6 bases). The length of the CDR3 is 18 residues. Germline CDR1 reads SGHRS; CDR2 reads YFSETQ. Between the trimmed V and J ends, which lost 4 bases and 5 bases, there was a span of 27 bases.

V is TRBV11-2 and J is TRBJ2-5; no definite D call. Germline CDR1 and CDR2: SGHAT and FQNNGV. Trimming shortened V by 5 bases and J by 5 bases, and 21 bases separated the two germline ends. The CDR3 covers 16 residues. CDR3 residues: CASSPSSVILGETQYF. As DNA, the CDR3 is TGTGCCAGCAGCCCCTCTTCGGTCATCTTAGGGGAGACCCAGTACTTC.

The J gene is TRBJ1-1, the V gene TRBV5-1; no clear D gene. Germline V CDR1 and CDR2: SGHRS, YFSETQ. Trimming took off 4 bases at V and 11 bases at J, with 18 bases between the two ends. The length of the CDR3 is 13 residues. CDR3 residues: CASSPGFLNLAFF. The CDR3 bases are TGCGCCAGCAGCCCGGGGTTTTTGAATTTGGCTTTCTTT.

The rearrangement uses TRBV6-2 or TRBV6-3 and TRBJ1-2; no firm D call. In germline, CDR1 is MNHEY, CDR2 SVGEGT. The CDR3 is 13 residues long. With 7 bases removed from V and 5 bases from J, the gap between germline ends came to 14 bases. CDR3 DNA: TGTGCCAGCACCCCCTCGGACGGTTATGGCTACACCTTC. As protein: CASTPSDGYGYTF.

The genes are TRBV11-2 and TRBJ2-1; TRBD2 agrees at 13 bases. Looked up from germline, CDR1 is SGHAT and CDR2 is FQNNGV. Trimming removed 5 bases from V and 2 bases from J; junction bases left unmatched: 12. This CDR3 is 19 amino acids long. CDR3 in DNA: TGTGCCAGCAGCACCTGGACTAGCGGGAGTACCACTACCTACAATGAGCAGTTCTTC. Translated, it gives CASSTWTSGSTTTYNEQFF.

The rearrangement uses TRBV20-1 and TRBJ1-1; D gene ambiguous. Germline assignment: CDR1 DFQATT and CDR2 SNEGSKA (reference sequence). Trimming removed 6 bases at V and 11 bases at J, with 16 bases between. This CDR3 has 11 amino acids. The CDR3 bases are TGCAGTGCCCTATCTGGGAGGGAGGCTTTCTTT. It is translated as CSALSGREAFF.

The chain uses TRBV6-1 and TRBJ1-5; D call uncertain. The CDR3 consists of 15 residues. The germline V gene encodes CDR1 MNHNS and CDR2 SASEGT. Trimming removed 3 bases at V and 5 bases at J, with 14 bases between. The CDR3 nucleotides are TGTGCCAGCAGTGAGAACCGGCCCTCCTATCAGCCCCAGCATTTT. The encoded protein is CASSENRPSYQPQHF.

The rearrangement uses TRBV19 and TRBJ1-1, with TRBD1 as a possible D gene (5 bases). CDR1 LNHDA and CDR2 SQIVND come from the germline V gene (reference sequence). This CDR3 has 15 residues. With 10 bases removed from V and 1 base from J, the gap between germline ends came to 19 bases. The CDR3 DNA reads as TGTGCCACCCAGACCGGGACGGACTGGAACACTGAAGCTTTCTTT. This gives the protein CATQTGTDWNTEAFF. Full variable domain (missing parts from reference TRBV19 and TRBJ1-1): DGGITQSPKYLFRKEGQNVTLSCEQNLNHDAMYWYRQDPGQGLRLIYYSQIVNDFQKGDIAEGYSVSREKKESFPLTVTSAQKNPTAFYLCATQTGTDWNTEAFFGQGTRLTVV.

The chain couples TRBV6-5 to TRBJ1-4, with a tentative D call TRBD1 (6 bases). Germline V gives CDR1 MNHEY, CDR2 SVGAGI. V dropped 6 bases and J dropped 0 bases, with 11 bases sitting between them. The CDR3 totals 15 residues. In DNA, the CDR3 is TGTGCCAGCAGCGTTACAGGGCCAACTAATGAAAAACTGTTTTTT. Protein product: CASSVTGPTNEKLFF.

The V and J genes are TRBV27 and TRBJ2-2; maybe TRBD1 (5 bases). CDR1 is MNHEY, CDR2 SMNVEV, per germline (reference sequence). This CDR3 has 16 amino acids. V lost 6 bases and J lost 0, with 14 bases in between. CDR3 nucleotide sequence: TGTGCCAGCAGAGGGGCCCCAGAGACGAACACCGGGGAGCTGTTTTTT. This codes for CASRGAPETNTGELFF.

This clone was seen just once. This chain joins TRBV6-6 and TRBJ2-1; no clear D. The CDR3 loop spans 12 amino acids. V shed 6 bases and J shed 4 bases, with 7 bases lying between them. Germline V gives CDR1 MNHNY, CDR2 SVGAGI (reference sequence). As DNA, the CDR3 is TGTGCCAGCAGCGTCAGGTACAATGAGCAGTTCTTC. Its translation is CASSVRYNEQFF.

This clone was seen a single time. The chain combines TRBV13 with TRBJ2-5; TRBD1 agrees at 7 bases. The CDR3 length is 15 residues. The trim removed 4 bases at V and 6 bases at J, leaving 11 bases unmatched. The germline V gene has CDR1 PRHDT and CDR2 FYEKMQ (reference sequence). As DNA, the CDR3 is TGTGCCAGCAGCTCCCGCGAGACAGGGAAAAAGACCCAGTACTTC. This codes for CASSSRETGKKTQYF.

CDR3 coding DNA: TGTGCCAGCAGCGCAAAGGTTCCTACGAACACCGGGGAGCTGTTTTTT. This sequence encodes CASSAKVPTNTGELFF. The rearrangement uses TRBV11-2 and TRBJ2-2; D unresolved. V was shortened by 5 bases and J by 0 bases, with 13 bases between the two germline ends. This CDR3 spans 16 amino acids. Looked up from germline, CDR1 is SGHAT and CDR2 is FQNNGV. Combining the CDR3 with reference TRBV11-2 and TRBJ2-2 gives the whole variable domain EAGVAQSPRYKIIEKRQSVAFWCNPISGHATLYWYQQILGQGPKLLIQFQNNGVVDDSQLPKDRFSAERLKGVDSTLKIQPAKLEDSAVYLCASSAKVPTNTGELFFGEGSRLTVL.